The 27 T cell receptor beta chains below come from one sample, sequenced in a study of cytomegalovirus exposure and HLA in healthy donors. The PCR contained 60 Vbeta and 13 Jbeta primers. Sequencing used immunoSEQ multiplex PCR; TCRdb keeps in-frame clones, though not all of them. The sample holds under 100,000 clones; 78% are singletons and the top ten take approximately 6%. What was sequenced was PBMCs. These receptors all stem from a young man in good health and CMV-seropositive.

The CDR3, as DNA: TGTGCCAGTAGTATAGATCTGATGTCAGGCGGGCCACGCACAGATACGCAGTATTTT. Protein: CASSIDLMSGGPRTDTQYF. The chain recombines TRBV19 with TRBJ2-3, with D possibly matching TRBD2 (5 bases). The V end lost 0 bases, the J end lost 1 base, and 20 bases lay between the germline ends. Germline V gene data show CDR1 as LNHDA and CDR2 as SQIVND (reference sequence). This CDR3 region has 19 residues.

The chain is built from TRBV6-5 and TRBJ2-5; D perhaps matches TRBD2 (6 bases). Germline V gene lookup returns CDR1 MNHEY and CDR2 SVGAGI. This CDR3 has 14 residues. Trimming took off 2 bases at V and 4 bases at J, with 11 bases between the two ends. The CDR3 region is CASSYQTSAETQYF. DNA for the CDR3: TGTGCCAGCAGTTACCAGACTAGTGCAGAGACCCAGTACTTC.

The chain links TRBV5-1 to TRBJ1-1; TRBD1 might be the D (5 bases). The V and J ends lost 4 bases and 1 base respectively, with 8 bases between them. Looked up from germline, CDR1 is SGHRS and CDR2 is YFSETQ. The CDR3 is 13 amino acids. CDR3 residues: CASSIQENTEAFF. The CDR3 DNA reads as TGCGCCAGCAGCATACAGGAGAACACTGAAGCTTTCTTT.

This clone was seen a few times. This chain links TRBV27 with TRBJ2-5; TRBD2 aligns across 8 bases. Germline V gene lookup returns CDR1 MNHEY and CDR2 SMNVEV (reference sequence). The length of the CDR3 is 14 residues. With V trimmed by 6 bases and J by 2 bases, 5 bases remained unmatched. This CDR3 reads CASRLAANQETQYF. In DNA, the CDR3 is TGTGCCAGCAGACTAGCGGCAAATCAAGAGACCCAGTACTTC.

This clone has only a few counts. The CDR3 nucleotides read TGTGCCTCCCCGCGGAGTTTCCCCTACAATGAGCAGTTCTTC. Translating gives CASPRSFPYNEQFF. The chain carries TRBV30 and TRBJ2-1, with D hard to call. This CDR3 spans 14 amino acids. Germline loops: CDR1 GTSNPN, CDR2 SVGIG (reference sequence). The V and J ends lost 7 bases and 2 bases respectively, with 15 bases between them.

The gene calls are TRBV29-1 and TRBJ1-1, with D possibly being TRBD1 (6 bases). Germline CDR1 reads SQVTM; CDR2 reads ANQGSEA. The CDR3 is 12 amino acids. The ends were cut back, 8 bases at V and 0 bases at J, with 10 bases in the middle. The CDR3 nucleotides are TGCAGCCCAGGGGACATGAACACTGAAGCTTTCTTT. Protein sequence: CSPGDMNTEAFF.

With regard to this clone: The sample has other DNA sequences that encode this CDR3 too. The chain is built from TRBV5-1 and TRBJ1-2, with 7 positions matching TRBD1. The V and J ends lost 2 bases and 3 bases, in that order; junction bases with no gene match: 1. The CDR3 spans 13 residues. The germline gives CDR1 SGHRS, CDR2 YFSETQ. CDR3 sequence (DNA): TGCGCCAGCAGCTTTGACAGGGACTATGGCTACACCTTC. Translated: CASSFDRDYGYTF.

In this sample, this clone turned up once. The chain is built from TRBV7-3 and TRBJ2-1; the match to TRBD2 covers 11 bases. CDR3 length: 17 amino acids. J gave up 5 bases and V 5 bases, and 11 bases lay outside the gene matches. Germline CDR1 reads SGHTA; CDR2 reads FQGTGA. CDR3 sequence: CASSTLAGGAPDNEQFF. The CDR3 DNA reads as TGTGCCAGCAGCACTCTAGCGGGAGGCGCACCCGACAATGAGCAGTTCTTC.

The chain carries TRBV29-1 and TRBJ1-2; the match to TRBD1 covers 7 bases. The CDR3 has 14 amino acids. The V segment lost 7 bases and the J segment 4 bases; nucleotides outside the gene matches: 12. Germline V gene lookup returns CDR1 SQVTM and CDR2 ANQGSEA. The CDR3 DNA is TGCAGCGCCGAACCTCCGGGACAGTTCTATGGCTACACCTTC. The encoded protein is CSAEPPGQFYGYTF.

V usage is TRBV9 and J usage is TRBJ1-5; D is uncertain. The CDR3 has 14 residues. Between the trimmed V and J ends, which lost 1 base and 6 bases, there was a span of 11 bases. Looked up from germline, CDR1 is SGDLS and CDR2 is YYNGEE. The CDR3 here is CASSVSGGFQPQHF. CDR3 coding DNA: TGTGCCAGCAGCGTATCGGGAGGGTTTCAGCCCCAGCATTTT. The full variable domain, rest sourced from reference TRBV9 and TRBJ1-5, is DSGVTQTPKHLITATGQRVTLRCSPRSGDLSVYWYQQSLDQGLQFLIQYYNGEERAKGNILERFSAQQFPDLHSELNLSSLELGDSALYFCASSVSGGFQPQHFGDGTRLSIL.

This clone was seen a single time. The J gene is TRBJ2-1, the V gene TRBV4-1, with TRBD2 matching over 9 bases. After removal of 6 bases from V and 5 bases from J, the junction contained 5 bases not matched to a gene. Germline CDR1 and CDR2: MGHRA and YSYEKL. The CDR3 runs 14 residues. This chain's CDR3 is CASRASGNHNEQFF. CDR3 bases: TGCGCCAGCAGGGCTAGCGGGAATCACAATGAGCAGTTCTTC.

V gene TRBV28 combines with J gene TRBJ1-1; D gene ambiguous. Trimming pared 5 bases from V and 1 base from J, leaving 11 bases between. This CDR3 comprises 14 residues. CDR1 and CDR2 (germline): MDHEN, SYDVKM. CDR3: CASSLKLTNTEAFF. The CDR3 bases are TGTGCCAGCAGTCTAAAACTCACGAACACTGAAGCTTTCTTT. The variable domain in full, with the rest retrieved from reference TRBV28 and TRBJ1-1, is DVKVTQSSRYLVKRTGEKVFLECVQDMDHENMFWYRQDPGLGLRLIYFSYDVKMKEKGDIPEGYSVSREKKERFSLILESASTNQTSMYLCASSLKLTNTEAFFGQGTRLTVV.

This clone was picked up one time. V gene TRBV6-1 combines with J gene TRBJ1-5; 7 bases line up with TRBD1. Germline V gives CDR1 MNHNS, CDR2 SASEGT. The CDR3 covers 13 residues. J gave up 4 bases and V 3 bases, and 0 bases lay outside the gene matches. The CDR3 DNA reads as TGTGCCAGCAGTGAGACAGGGAATCAGCCCCAGCATTTT. This codes for CASSETGNQPQHF.

The chain carries TRBV2 and TRBJ1-2; 11 bases align to TRBD1. There are 15 residues in the CDR3. Germline CDR1 reads SNHLY; CDR2 reads FYNNEI. Trimming removed 5 bases from V and 6 bases from J; junction bases left unmatched: 8. CDR3 region: CASSFPGQGANGYTF. The CDR3 nucleotides read TGTGCCAGCAGTTTCCCCGGACAGGGGGCGAATGGCTACACCTTC.

The V call is TRBV7-9, the J call TRBJ2-5, with a possible D match to TRBD1 (6 bases). This CDR3 region has 13 residues. CDR1 and CDR2 from the germline V gene are SEHNR and FQNEAQ (reference sequence). V was cut by 5 bases and J by 5 bases, with 12 bases left in between. This CDR3 is CASSPQGDETQYF. In DNA form, the CDR3 reads TGTGCCAGCAGCCCACAGGGCGATGAGACCCAGTACTTC.

In this sample, this clone turned up a few times. The rearrangement links TRBV2 to TRBJ2-1; D is perhaps TRBD2 (6 bases). The V end lost 7 bases, the J end lost 6 bases, and 13 bases lay between the germline ends. The V gene's germline CDR1 is SNHLY and CDR2 FYNNEI. There are 13 residues in the CDR3. For the CDR3, the DNA is TGTGCCAGCAAGGAGGGAGCGGGCAATGAGCAGTTCTTC. Translated: CASKEGAGNEQFF.

This chain joins TRBV6-1 and TRBJ1-2, with D maybe TRBD1 (6 bases). The germline V gene encodes CDR1 MNHNS and CDR2 SASEGT. The CDR3 consists of 14 residues. V was trimmed by 6 bases and J by 4 bases, leaving 15 bases between them. This chain's CDR3 is CASRGASGIYGYTF. The CDR3 region has the DNA TGTGCCAGCAGGGGGGCCTCGGGTATCTATGGCTACACCTTC.

This chain joins TRBV29-1 and TRBJ1-1, with D perhaps matching TRBD1 (6 bases). This CDR3 spans 11 amino acids. Germline assignment: CDR1 SQVTM and CDR2 ANQGSEA. V dropped 3 bases and J dropped 10 bases, with 12 bases sitting between them. The CDR3 sequence: CSVERQGLAFF. CDR3 bases: TGCAGCGTTGAGCGTCAGGGGTTAGCTTTCTTT.

This chain connects TRBV19 to TRBJ2-1; possibly TRBD2 for D (5 bases). The CDR3 covers 13 residues. CDR1 is LNHDA and CDR2 is SQIVND in the germline V gene (reference sequence). V lost 8 bases and J 0 bases, leaving 8 bases between the germline ends. The CDR3 bases are TGTGCCAGTTCGGGGAGCTCCTACAATGAGCAGTTCTTC. The encoded protein is CASSGSSYNEQFF.

This clone appeared a few times. The rearrangement uses TRBV11-2 and TRBJ1-1; possibly TRBD1 for D (6 bases). The CDR3 is made up of 15 amino acids. Trimming took 5 bases from V and 2 from J, leaving 15 bases between them. The germline CDR1 and CDR2 sequences are SGHAT and FQNNGV. CDR3 in amino acids: CASSRVRQDNTEAFF. DNA of the CDR3: TGTGCCAGCAGCCGGGTGAGACAGGACAACACTGAAGCTTTCTTT.

Worth noting for this clone: Other nucleotide sequences from this sample produce the same CDR3. DNA for the CDR3: TGCGCCAGCAGCTTCTCGGGCAATCAGCCCCAGCATTTT. Its protein product is CASSFSGNQPQHF. This rearrangement joins TRBV5-1 to TRBJ1-5; D uncertain. Germline CDR1 reads SGHRS; CDR2 reads YFSETQ. The CDR3 covers 13 residues. The V end lost 2 bases, the J end lost 2 bases, and 5 bases lay between the germline ends.

Only one count was recorded for this clone. The chain uses TRBV16 and TRBJ2-6; possibly TRBD2 for D (6 bases). The CDR3 contains 18 residues. V was cut by 0 bases and J by 0 bases, with 12 bases left in between. Germline CDR1 is KGHSY and CDR2 is FQNENV. CDR3 DNA sequence: TGTGCCAGCAGCCAATCCCTGCTAGCGAGCTCTGGGGCCAACGTCCTGACTTTC. Protein product: CASSQSLLASSGANVLTF.

This chain joins TRBV7-9 and TRBJ1-2; 12 bases are a match to TRBD1. Trimming at V came to 5 bases and at J to 4 bases, leaving 11 bases not matched to a gene. Germline V lookup: CDR1 SEHNR, CDR2 FQNEAQ (reference sequence). The CDR3 consists of 17 residues. DNA for the CDR3: TGTGCCAGCAGCCAATTCCCGGGACAGGGGGCGATCTATGGCTACACCTTC. This translates into CASSQFPGQGAIYGYTF.

The V gene is TRBV5-8, the J gene TRBJ2-7, with D possibly TRBD1 on 6 matching bases. The length of the CDR3 is 13 residues. Germline assignment: CDR1 SGHTS and CDR2 YDEGEE. The V end was cut by 4 bases, the J end by 2 bases, with 10 bases between. The DNA of the CDR3 is TGTGCCAGCAGCAGACAGGTCACCTACGAGCAGTACTTC. It encodes CASSRQVTYEQYF. Drawing the rest from reference TRBV5-8 and TRBJ2-7, the complete variable domain is EAGVTQSPTHLIKTRGQQATLRCSPISGHTSVYWYQQALGLGLQFLLWYDEGEERNRGNFPPRFSGRQFPNYSSELNVNALELEDSALYLCASSRQVTYEQYFGPGTRLTVT.

This chain joins TRBV2 and TRBJ1-5; D gene ambiguous. V dropped 6 bases and J dropped 6 bases, with 15 bases sitting between them. Germline CDR1 is SNHLY and CDR2 is FYNNEI. The CDR3 is 14 residues long. CDR3 sequence: CASSPTGYGQPQHF. The DNA for the CDR3 is TGTGCCAGCAGCCCCACCGGGTACGGTCAGCCCCAGCATTTT.

The chain has TRBV14 and TRBJ2-7; TRBD1 aligns across 10 bases. This CDR3 contains 17 residues. Looked up from germline, CDR1 is SGHDN and CDR2 is FVKESK. V shed 3 bases and J 3 bases; nucleotides not matched to a gene: 11. The CDR3 protein is CASSQGSVRDRGYEQYF. DNA for the CDR3: TGTGCCAGCAGCCAGGGCTCGGTCCGGGACAGGGGCTACGAGCAGTACTTC.

The chain employs TRBV9 and TRBJ1-2; D remains ambiguous. CDR1 and CDR2 (germline): SGDLS, YYNGEE. V was cut by 0 bases and J by 4 bases, with 10 bases left in between. The CDR3 is made up of 14 amino acids. The CDR3 DNA is TGTGCCAGCAGCGTAGGGAGATTAGGCTATGGCTACACCTTC. It yields the protein CASSVGRLGYGYTF.